The next 21 T cell receptor beta chains were all read from a single sample in a study of neoadjuvant anti-PD-1 for oral cavity cancer. TCRdb keeps only in-frame clones here, not all; method: immunoSEQ multiplex PCR. Counted here are about 42,000 clones, approximately 80% occurring once; the ten biggest clones make up 4.8%. The time point is: after neoadjuvant nivolumab, at surgical resection. The sequenced sample was PBMCs, obtained after nivolumab (anti-PD-1) treatment. These receptor sequences come from a person aged 40-85 years with oral cavity squamous cell carcinoma.

J is TRBJ2-5 and V is TRBV6-1; a possible D gene is TRBD1 (7 bases). Trimming pared 2 bases from V and 5 bases from J, leaving 15 bases between. Germline CDR1 is MNHNS and CDR2 is SASEGT. This CDR3 is built from 15 residues. CDR3 protein: CASSELEGAPETQYF. The CDR3 nucleotides read TGTGCCAGCAGTGAACTGGAGGGGGCGCCGGAGACCCAGTACTTC.

This chain connects TRBV7-8 to TRBJ1-3; 11 positions agree with TRBD1. After removal of 2 bases from V and 4 bases from J, the junction contained 10 bases not matched to a gene. CDR3 length: 18 amino acids. CDR1 SGHVS and CDR2 FQNEAQ come from the germline V gene. CDR3 sequence (DNA): TGTGCCAGCAGCTTAACCGGGACAGGGGGTGAGAGAGGAAACACCATATATTTT. Its translation is CASSLTGTGGERGNTIYF.

This clone was seen once. The chain uses TRBV15 and TRBJ2-7; unclear D gene. The CDR3 spans 12 residues. With 0 bases removed from V and 6 bases from J, the gap between germline ends came to 6 bases. Germline assignment: CDR1 LNHNV and CDR2 YYDKDF (reference sequence). This CDR3 is CATSREGIEQYF. Here the CDR3 DNA reads TGTGCCACCAGCAGAGAGGGGATCGAGCAGTACTTC.

The CDR3 DNA reads TGTGCCAGCAGTGCAGGGGGGAACACCGGGGAGCTGTTTTTT. This translates into CASSAGGNTGELFF. The rearrangement joins TRBV9 to TRBJ2-2; 7 nucleotides line up with TRBD1. This CDR3 region has 14 residues. J gave up 1 base and V 5 bases, and 2 bases lay outside the gene matches. The germline gives CDR1 SGDLS, CDR2 YYNGEE.

The V gene is TRBV2, the J gene TRBJ2-7, with D possibly matching TRBD1 (5 bases). This CDR3 has 13 residues. From germline, CDR1 is SNHLY and CDR2 FYNNEI. Trimming left V 4 bases short and J 3 bases short, with 10 bases between. CDR3 in amino acids: CASSGGRLYEQYF. The CDR3 DNA is TGTGCCAGCAGTGGGGGCAGACTCTACGAGCAGTACTTC. Full variable domain (rest looked up from reference TRBV2 and TRBJ2-7): EPEVTQTPSHQVTQMGQEVILRCVPISNHLYFYWYRQILGQKVEFLVSFYNNEISEKSEIFDDQFSVERPDGSNFTLKIRSTKLEDSAMYFCASSGGRLYEQYFGPGTRLTVT.

This chain connects TRBV27 to TRBJ1-2; 12 bases line up with TRBD1. V shed 7 bases and J 7 bases; nucleotides not matched to a gene: 10. CDR1 MNHEY and CDR2 SMNVEV come from the germline V gene (reference sequence). CDR3 length equals 15 residues. The CDR3 coding sequence is TGTGCCAGCAAGAGTGGAGGGACAGGGGGCCTTGGCTACACCTTC. It yields the protein CASKSGGTGGLGYTF.

This clone was seen only once. The chain carries TRBV29-1 and TRBJ2-7, with a possible D match to TRBD2 (6 bases). The germline V gene has CDR1 SQVTM and CDR2 ANQGSEA. This CDR3 region has 11 residues. Trimming stripped 0 bases from V and 8 bases from J, with 8 bases between. The CDR3 protein is CSVEEGGKQYF. CDR3 nucleotides: TGCAGCGTTGAAGAAGGCGGGAAGCAGTACTTC.

The chain combines TRBV9 with TRBJ2-3, with 7 bases aligning to TRBD2. J gave up 6 bases and V 0 bases, and 7 bases lay outside the gene matches. The CDR3 sequence is 15 residues long. Germline CDR1 reads SGDLS; CDR2 reads YYNGEE. CDR3 region: CASSVGGGSLDTQYF. In DNA, the CDR3 is TGTGCCAGCAGCGTAGGGGGCGGGAGCCTGGATACGCAGTATTTT.

The rearrangement links TRBV2 to TRBJ1-2; D is possibly TRBD1 (5 bases). Trimming cost V 4 bases and J 8 bases, with 23 bases left between them. CDR1 SNHLY and CDR2 FYNNEI come from the germline V gene. The CDR3 consists of 16 residues. The CDR3 protein is CASSGGERLRSDGYTF. CDR3 DNA: TGTGCCAGCAGTGGGGGCGAGAGGCTTCGGAGCGACGGCTACACCTTC.

J is TRBJ2-3 and V is TRBV6-5, with 8 bases matching TRBD1. Trimming at V came to 4 bases and at J to 6 bases, leaving 12 bases not matched to a gene. Germline CDR1 reads MNHEY; CDR2 reads SVGAGI. This CDR3 spans 16 amino acids. The CDR3 loop reads CASSFRTGPGSDTQYF. CDR3 bases: TGTGCCAGCAGTTTCAGGACAGGGCCTGGATCGGATACGCAGTATTTT.

This rearrangement joins TRBV4-2 to TRBJ1-5; possible D gene TRBD1, 6 bases. From germline, CDR1 is LGHNA and CDR2 YNFKEQ. The CDR3 is 16 residues long. Trimming removed 4 bases from V and 0 bases from J, with 13 bases in between. DNA of the CDR3: TGTGCCAGCAGCCCGCAGACAGGTTATAGCAATCAGCCCCAGCATTTT. Its protein is CASSPQTGYSNQPQHF.

In this sample, this clone turned up a few times. This chain uses TRBV9 with TRBJ2-2; D gene ambiguous. CDR1 and CDR2 from the germline V gene are SGDLS and YYNGEE. The CDR3 totals 14 residues. Deletions cut 3 bases from V and 7 bases from J, with 13 bases between. In DNA, the CDR3 is TGTGCCAGCAGCGCACTTACAGCCGACGGGGAGCTGTTTTTT. Its protein is CASSALTADGELFF.

CDR3 sequence: CAVSSRTGGSGLYNEQFF. CDR3 DNA sequence: TGTGCCGTTAGCTCGCGGACAGGGGGCTCCGGACTTTACAATGAGCAGTTCTTC. The chain is built from TRBV19 and TRBJ2-1; 11 bases line up with TRBD1. CDR3 length: 18 residues. In germline, CDR1 is LNHDA, CDR2 SQIVND (reference sequence). The V and J ends lost 11 bases and 4 bases, in that order; junction bases with no gene match: 19.

J is TRBJ1-4 and V is TRBV19; D possibly corresponds to TRBD1 (5 bases). This CDR3 spans 14 amino acids. Trimming shortened V by 5 bases and J by 7 bases, and 14 bases separated the two germline ends. CDR1 is LNHDA, CDR2 SQIVND, per germline (reference sequence). The CDR3 spells CASSSGRRGEKLFF. The CDR3 nucleotides read TGTGCCAGTAGTTCCGGGAGGAGGGGTGAAAAACTGTTTTTT.

The CDR3 is CASSYAQTGDGYTF. Here the CDR3 DNA reads TGTGCCAGCAGTTACGCCCAGACAGGGGATGGCTACACCTTC. This chain connects TRBV6-5 to TRBJ1-2, with TRBD1 identical over 8 bases. The CDR3 has 14 residues. Germline assignment: CDR1 MNHEY and CDR2 SVGAGI. V dropped 2 bases and J dropped 6; count of bases not matched to a gene: 5.

The chain recombines TRBV14 with TRBJ2-1; no reliable D call. Trimming left V 5 bases short and J 6 bases short, with 14 bases between. Germline V CDR1 and CDR2: SGHDN, FVKESK. The CDR3 is 14 amino acids. CDR3 in DNA: TGTGCCAGCAGCTACAGTGCTTTGGGCAATGAGCAGTTCTTC. Encoded protein: CASSYSALGNEQFF.

The sample holds a few counts of this clone. This CDR3 is CASSLEQSGQRQFF. The CDR3 DNA reads TGCGCCAGCAGCCTAGAACAGTCAGGGCAACGGCAGTTCTTC. The chain joins TRBV5-1 to TRBJ2-1, with D perhaps matching TRBD1 (5 bases). The CDR3 totals 14 residues. Per the germline V gene, CDR1 is SGHRS and CDR2 is YFSETQ. V was cut by 4 bases and J by 12 bases, with 20 bases left in between.

The J gene is TRBJ1-4, the V gene TRBV19, with TRBD1 as a possible D gene (5 bases). Germline lookup yields CDR1 LNHDA and CDR2 SQIVND (reference sequence). This CDR3 has 14 amino acids. Deletions cut 5 bases from V and 10 bases from J, with 17 bases between. The CDR3 here is CASSVDLTQGKLFF. In DNA, the CDR3 is TGTGCCAGTAGTGTGGACCTAACTCAGGGAAAACTGTTTTTT.

This clone was detected once. The V call is TRBV28, the J call TRBJ1-5, with 11 bases aligning to TRBD1. Germline-derived CDR1 and CDR2 are MDHEN and SYDVKM. The V segment lost 6 bases and the J segment 7 bases; nucleotides outside the gene matches: 5. CDR3 length: 14 residues. CDR3 region: CASRSGQGAQPQHF. The CDR3 coding sequence is TGTGCCAGCAGATCTGGACAGGGGGCACAGCCCCAGCATTTT. The whole variable domain, remainder taken from reference TRBV28 and TRBJ1-5, is DVKVTQSSRYLVKRTGEKVFLECVQDMDHENMFWYRQDPGLGLRLIYFSYDVKMKEKGDIPEGYSVSREKKERFSLILESASTNQTSMYLCASRSGQGAQPQHFGDGTRLSIL.

In DNA, the CDR3 is TGTGCCAGCAGACTAGCGGGAGACTGGGGTAATGAGCAGTTCTTC. It translates to CASRLAGDWGNEQFF. The V call is TRBV6-1, the J call TRBJ2-1; TRBD2 matches at 11 bases. The CDR3 loop spans 15 amino acids. Per the germline V gene, CDR1 is MNHNS and CDR2 is SASEGT. With 6 bases clipped from V and 7 bases from J, the junction kept 8 bases outside the gene matches.

This chain connects TRBV6-1 to TRBJ2-5; the match to TRBD2 covers 8 bases. V was clipped by 3 bases and J by 2 bases; unmatched bases: 2. Germline lookup yields CDR1 MNHNS and CDR2 SASEGT. This CDR3 is 14 amino acids long. Here the CDR3 reads CASSDGRGQETQYF. The CDR3, as DNA: TGTGCCAGCAGTGACGGGAGGGGACAAGAGACCCAGTACTTC.